Shown below are 21 T cell receptor beta chains from a single sample sequenced in a study of blood T cells in healthy people across ages. Sample-barcoded 5' priming and a J-beta primer mix drove a second PCR of about 7 to 12 cycles. MiXCR, applied by TCRdb to the 5' RACE reads, yields one record per CDR3 protein. The sample lists about 1 million distinct CDR3 sequences, 45% occurring once. Sequences were obtained from blood. These receptors were taken from a woman in her sixties or seventies in good health.

Only a few counts were recorded for this clonotype. V is TRBV20-1 and J is TRBJ2-4; D remains unclear. TRBJ2-7 matches the DNA end more closely, so the J call is doubtful. CDR3 length: 14 residues. Germline loops: CDR1 DFQATT, CDR2 SNEGSKA (reference sequence). The CDR3 loop is CSARDPSSTYEQYF. The CDR3 DNA reads TGCAGTGCTAGAGATCCGAGCAGCACCTACGAGCAGTACTTC.

This clonotype was seen a handful of times. The chain has TRBV3-1 and TRBJ2-7; no clear D gene. The CDR3 spans 17 residues. V lost 0 bases and J lost 0, with 15 bases in between. CDR1 is LGHDT, CDR2 YNNKEL, per germline (reference sequence). The CDR3 reads CASSQDYPAGGSYEQYF. The CDR3 coding sequence is TGTGCCAGCAGCCAAGATTATCCTGCCGGCGGCTCCTACGAGCAGTACTTC.

This chain joins TRBV6-2 or TRBV6-3 and TRBJ1-4; maybe TRBD1 (5 bases). The germline CDR1 and CDR2 sequences are MNHEY and SVGEGT. CDR3 length equals 16 residues. Between the trimmed V and J ends, which lost 2 bases and 3 bases, there was a span of 13 bases. For the CDR3, the DNA is TGTGCCAGCAGTTACGTGGCAGGGACGGCTAATGAAAAACTGTTTTTT. Translated: CASSYVAGTANEKLFF.

The chain carries TRBV14 and TRBJ2-5; D might be TRBD2 (6 bases). The CDR3 length is 13 residues. Trimming shortened V by 5 bases and J by 0 bases, and 7 bases separated the two germline ends. CDR1 is SGHDN and CDR2 is FVKESK in the germline V gene. The CDR3 reads CASSAGYQETQYF. The CDR3 DNA is TGTGCCAGCAGCGCGGGATACCAAGAGACCCAGTACTTC.

V gene TRBV6-5 combines with J gene TRBJ2-1; 8 bases are a match to TRBD2. The germline gives CDR1 MNHEY, CDR2 SVGAGI. The V gene end was trimmed by 2 bases and the J gene end by 8 bases; junction bases not matched to a gene: 17. The length of the CDR3 is 18 residues. As DNA, the CDR3 is TGTGCCAGCAGTTACCTACCACTAGCGGTTACGAGTGACGATGAGCAGTTCTTC. Amino acid sequence: CASSYLPLAVTSDDEQFF.

V and J are TRBV7-9 and TRBJ1-4; D perhaps matches TRBD1 (5 bases). The ends were cut back, 4 bases at V and 7 bases at J, with 22 bases in the middle. The germline gives CDR1 SEHNR, CDR2 FQNEAQ (reference sequence). The CDR3 length is 17 residues. In DNA, the CDR3 is TGTGCCAGCAGCTCGGATCGGAGTTACCTGCAGGGTGAAAAACTGTTTTTT. Residues: CASSSDRSYLQGEKLFF.

Comments on this clonotype: One end of the junction fails to match germline, which may point to a read error. The chain recombines TRBV7-3 with TRBJ2-7, with TRBD2 matching 7 bases. With the DNA end fitting TRBJ2-5 better, the J assignment may be wrong. This CDR3 is built from 15 residues. The germline CDR1 and CDR2 sequences are SGHTA and FQGTGA. As DNA, the CDR3 is TGTGCCAGCAACTTACGTGCTAGCGGACAAGAGACCCAGTACTTC. This gives the protein CASNLRASGQETQYF.

With respect to this clonotype: The junction differs from germline at one of its ends, possibly a read error. This chain links TRBV24-1 with TRBJ2-5; D may be TRBD1 or TRBD2 (5 bases each). Germline CDR1 is KGHDR and CDR2 is SFDVKD. CDR3 length: 16 amino acids. For the CDR3, the DNA is TGTGCCACCGGTGAGGGGAGCAACTGGGACCAAGAGACCCAGTACTTC. It translates to CATGEGSNWDQETQYF.

This clonotype was counted at least ten times. The chain links TRBV5-1 to TRBJ2-3; possibly TRBD2 for D (5 bases). CDR3 size: 15 residues. The germline V and J ends were trimmed by 6 bases and 0 bases, with 14 bases remaining between them. Germline loops: CDR1 SGHRS, CDR2 YFSETQ. The CDR3 is CASTSSGESTDTQYF. In DNA, the CDR3 is TGCGCCAGCACCTCCTCCGGGGAGAGCACAGATACGCAGTATTTT.

CDR3 amino acids: CSVRGSGTLSTDTQYF. DNA of the CDR3: TGCAGCGTCCGGGGTAGCGGAACGTTAAGCACAGATACGCAGTATTTT. The chain couples TRBV29-1 to TRBJ2-3, with a tentative D call TRBD2 (6 bases). Looked up from germline, CDR1 is SQVTM and CDR2 is ANQGSEA. The V end was cut by 6 bases, the J end by 0 bases, with 19 bases between. CDR3 length equals 16 residues.

The chain links TRBV28 to TRBJ1-1; D remains unclear. The CDR3 length is 15 residues. The germline V gene has CDR1 MDHEN and CDR2 SYDVKM. V lost 9 bases and J 0 bases, leaving 17 bases between the germline ends. The CDR3 region is CASSSAETLNTEAFF. The CDR3, as DNA: TGTGCCAGTAGCTCAGCCGAAACTTTGAACACTGAAGCTTTCTTT.

Ten or more counts support this clonotype. The V and J genes are TRBV11-2 and TRBJ2-6, with 7 bases matching TRBD1. CDR1 and CDR2 (germline): SGHAT, FQNNGV. The trim removed 4 bases at V and 0 bases at J, leaving 9 bases unmatched. CDR3 length: 18 amino acids. The CDR3 DNA reads TGTGCCAGCAGCTCTACGCCGACAGGGAACTCTGGGGCCAACGTCCTGACTTTC. It yields the protein CASSSTPTGNSGANVLTF.

The chain combines TRBV4-1 with TRBJ1-2; TRBD1 agrees at 7 bases. Germline-derived CDR1 and CDR2 are MGHRA and YSYEKL. This CDR3 has 15 residues. With V trimmed by 2 bases and J by 6 bases, 9 bases remained unmatched. The CDR3 DNA is TGCGCCAGCAGCCAACCGGGACAGCAGATCCATGGCTACACCTTC. Amino acids: CASSQPGQQIHGYTF.

A few counts support this clonotype. The V and J genes are TRBV12-3 or TRBV12-4 and TRBJ2-1, with no clear D. Trimming removed 2 bases from V and 10 bases from J, with 9 bases in between. This CDR3 is 12 amino acids long. This CDR3 reads CASSLLGPEQFF. The CDR3 DNA reads TGTGCCAGCAGTTTACTCGGCCCCGAGCAGTTCTTC.

This clonotype has a handful of counts. The CDR3 DNA reads as TGTGCCAGCAGTCCAGGGGGCGTAGAGACCCAGTACTTC. This translates into CASSPGGVETQYF. The chain has TRBV27 and TRBJ2-5; 8 positions match TRBD1. Germline V gives CDR1 MNHEY, CDR2 SMNVEV (reference sequence). The CDR3 contains 13 residues. V lost 5 bases, J lost 4 bases, and 3 bases stayed unmatched.

Here the CDR3 reads CASSQNRNTGELFF. CDR3 DNA sequence: TGTGCCAGCAGCCAAAACCGGAACACCGGGGAGCTGTTTTTT. The chain carries TRBV4-2 and TRBJ2-2; no reliable D call. The germline CDR1 and CDR2 sequences are LGHNA and YNFKEQ. The CDR3 runs 14 residues. Trimming left V 2 bases short and J 1 base short, with 5 bases between.

This clonotype was recorded a few times. This sequence joins TRBV13 and TRBJ1-1; a possible D gene is TRBD1 (6 bases). The CDR3 covers 15 residues. The V and J ends lost 5 bases and 1 base respectively, with 14 bases between them. Germline V gives CDR1 PRHDT, CDR2 FYEKMQ (reference sequence). The CDR3 is CASSPPSGANTEAFF. CDR3 DNA: TGTGCCAGCAGCCCTCCCTCGGGGGCGAACACTGAAGCTTTCTTT.

This chain uses TRBV5-1 with TRBJ1-2, with 7 bases identical to TRBD1. Looked up from germline, CDR1 is SGHRS and CDR2 is YFSETQ. The CDR3 sequence is 12 residues long. The ends lost 1 base at V and 10 bases at J; junction bases unmatched: 4. CDR3 sequence (DNA): TGCGCCAGCAGCTTGACAGGGGCCCTCTACACCTTC. Protein product: CASSLTGALYTF.

This clonotype was seen more than once but under ten times. This chain uses TRBV14 with TRBJ2-7; D remains ambiguous. The CDR3 has 13 amino acids. Between the trimmed V and J ends, which lost 1 base and 7 bases, there was a span of 11 bases. Germline V gives CDR1 SGHDN, CDR2 FVKESK. CDR3 region: CASSQAHVGEQYF. CDR3 nucleotides: TGTGCCAGCAGCCAAGCCCACGTGGGAGAGCAGTACTTC.

This clonotype was seen a few times. The chain joins TRBV7-2 to TRBJ2-1, with D unresolved. The CDR3 extends over 13 amino acids. The V end was cut by 4 bases, the J end by 7 bases, with 11 bases between. Germline CDR1 SGHTA, CDR2 FQGNSA. CDR3 residues: CASSSPQKNEQFF. For the CDR3, the DNA is TGTGCCAGCAGCTCCCCACAAAAAAATGAGCAGTTCTTC.

This clonotype was picked up one time. V is TRBV7-2 and J is TRBJ2-5; 14 bases line up with TRBD2. CDR3 length equals 18 residues. The germline gives CDR1 SGHTA, CDR2 FQGNSA. With 5 bases clipped from V and 11 bases from J, the junction kept 19 bases outside the gene matches. The chain's CDR3 is CASSAGTSGSGAYNEQYF. CDR3 nucleotides: TGTGCCAGCAGCGCCGGGACTAGCGGGAGTGGAGCCTACAATGAGCAGTACTTC.